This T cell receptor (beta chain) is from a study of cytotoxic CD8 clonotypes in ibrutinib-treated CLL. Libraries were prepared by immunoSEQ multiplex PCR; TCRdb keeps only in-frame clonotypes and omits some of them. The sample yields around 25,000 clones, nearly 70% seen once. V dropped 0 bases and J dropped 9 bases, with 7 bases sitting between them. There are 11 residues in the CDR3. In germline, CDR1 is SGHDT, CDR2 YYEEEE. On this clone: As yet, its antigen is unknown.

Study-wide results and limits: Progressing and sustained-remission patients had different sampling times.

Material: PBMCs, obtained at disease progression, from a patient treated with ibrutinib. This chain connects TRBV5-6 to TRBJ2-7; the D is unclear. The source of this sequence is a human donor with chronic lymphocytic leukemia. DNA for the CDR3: TGTGCCAGCAGCTTGGGATCTGGGCAGTACTTC. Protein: CASSLGSGQYF.